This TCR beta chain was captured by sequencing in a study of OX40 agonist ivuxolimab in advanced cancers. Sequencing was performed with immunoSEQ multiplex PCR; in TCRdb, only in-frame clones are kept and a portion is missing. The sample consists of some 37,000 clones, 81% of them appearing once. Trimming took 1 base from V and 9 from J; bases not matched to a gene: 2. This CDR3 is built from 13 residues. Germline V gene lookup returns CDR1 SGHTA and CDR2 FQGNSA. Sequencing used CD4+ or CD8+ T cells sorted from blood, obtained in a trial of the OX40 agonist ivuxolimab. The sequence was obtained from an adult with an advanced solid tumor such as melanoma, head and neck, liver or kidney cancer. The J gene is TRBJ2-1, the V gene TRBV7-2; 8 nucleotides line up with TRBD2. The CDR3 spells CASSLGTSTEQFF. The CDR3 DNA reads TGTGCCAGCAGCTTAGGGACTAGCACTGAGCAGTTCTTC. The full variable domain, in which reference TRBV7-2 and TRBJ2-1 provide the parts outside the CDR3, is GAGVSQSPSNKVTEKGKDVELRCDPISGHTALYWYRQSLGQGLEFLIYFQGNSAPDKSGLPSDRFSAERTGGSVSTLTIQRTQQEDSAVYLCASSLGTSTEQFFGPGTRLTVL.